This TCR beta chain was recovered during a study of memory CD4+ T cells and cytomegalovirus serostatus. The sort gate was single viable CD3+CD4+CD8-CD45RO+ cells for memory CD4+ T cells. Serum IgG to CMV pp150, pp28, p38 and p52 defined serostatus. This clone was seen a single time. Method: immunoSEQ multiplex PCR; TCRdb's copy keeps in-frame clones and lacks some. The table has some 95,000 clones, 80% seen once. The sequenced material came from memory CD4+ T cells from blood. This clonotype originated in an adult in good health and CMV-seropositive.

The DNA for the CDR3 is TGTGCCAGCAGCGCCGGTTCCTACAATGAGCAGTTCTTC. As protein: CASSAGSYNEQFF. V gene TRBV7-6 combines with J gene TRBJ2-1; D remains ambiguous. The CDR3 extends over 13 amino acids. V dropped 5 bases and J dropped 1 base, with 6 bases sitting between them. Germline V gene sequence: CDR1 SGHVS, CDR2 FNYEAQ.